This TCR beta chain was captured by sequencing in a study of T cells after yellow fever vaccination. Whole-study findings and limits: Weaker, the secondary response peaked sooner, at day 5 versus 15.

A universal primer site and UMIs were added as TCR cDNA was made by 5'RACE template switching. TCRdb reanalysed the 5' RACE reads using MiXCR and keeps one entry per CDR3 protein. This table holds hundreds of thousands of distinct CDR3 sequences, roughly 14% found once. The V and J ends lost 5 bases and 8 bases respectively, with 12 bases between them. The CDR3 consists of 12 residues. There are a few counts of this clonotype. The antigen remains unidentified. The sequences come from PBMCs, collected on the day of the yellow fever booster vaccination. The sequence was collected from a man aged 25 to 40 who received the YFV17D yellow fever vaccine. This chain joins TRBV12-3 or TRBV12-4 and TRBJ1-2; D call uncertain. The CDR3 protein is CASSLLLEGYTF. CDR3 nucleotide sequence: TGTGCCAGCAGTCTCCTTCTGGAAGGCTACACCTTC.